The source of this T cell receptor beta chain is a study of cytomegalovirus exposure and HLA in healthy donors. Study outcomes and limitations: Most TCRs appeared rarely, but some public TCRs recurred in many donors.

Comments on this clone: Antigen: not known.

This CDR3 has 17 amino acids. J was trimmed by 5 bases and V by 6 bases; bases with no gene match: 14. CDR1 is ENHRY and CDR2 is SYGVKD in the germline V gene. Sequencing was performed with immunoSEQ multiplex PCR; in TCRdb, only in-frame clones are kept and a portion is missing. The sample gives tens of thousands of clones, around 90% of which show up once; 3.5% to 4.5% is in the top ten. The receptor comes from a woman aged 18-29 years in good health and CMV-seropositive. The material sequenced was PBMCs. The chain employs TRBV10-3 and TRBJ2-1, with 9 bases identical to TRBD1. The CDR3 DNA reads TGTGCCATCAGAGAACCCCCCACGGGGACAGGGAACAATGAGCAGTTCTTC. It encodes CAIREPPTGTGNNEQFF.